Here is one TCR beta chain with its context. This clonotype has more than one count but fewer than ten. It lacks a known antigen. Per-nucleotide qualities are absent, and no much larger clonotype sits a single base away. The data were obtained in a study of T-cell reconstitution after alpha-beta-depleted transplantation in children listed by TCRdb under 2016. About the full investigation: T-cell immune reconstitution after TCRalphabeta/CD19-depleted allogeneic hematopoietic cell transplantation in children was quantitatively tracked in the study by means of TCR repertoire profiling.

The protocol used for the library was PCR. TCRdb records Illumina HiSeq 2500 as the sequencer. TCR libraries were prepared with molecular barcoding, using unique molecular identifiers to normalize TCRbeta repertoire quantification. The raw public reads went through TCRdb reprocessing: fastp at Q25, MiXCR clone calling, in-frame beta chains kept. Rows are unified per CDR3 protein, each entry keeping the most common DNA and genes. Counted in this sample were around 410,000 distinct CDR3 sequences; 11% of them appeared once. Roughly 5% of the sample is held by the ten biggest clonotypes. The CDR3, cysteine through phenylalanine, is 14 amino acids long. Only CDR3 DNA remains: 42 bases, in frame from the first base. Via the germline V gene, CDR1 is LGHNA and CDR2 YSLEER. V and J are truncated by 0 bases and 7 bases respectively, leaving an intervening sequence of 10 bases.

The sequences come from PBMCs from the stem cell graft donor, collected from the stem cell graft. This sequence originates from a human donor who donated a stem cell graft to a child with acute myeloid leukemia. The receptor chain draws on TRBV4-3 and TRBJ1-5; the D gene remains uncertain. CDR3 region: CASSQDRSFQPQHF. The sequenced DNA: TGCGCCAGCAGCCAAGATCGGTCATTCCAGCCCCAGCATTTT.